This T cell receptor (beta chain) was identified during a study of cytomegalovirus exposure and HLA in healthy donors. Study as a whole: The 130 or so validation repertoires, a later analysis reported, used the same platform as the approximately 730 repertoires from the first cohort. The study, taken as a whole, reports: Cytomegalovirus status, reportedly, was diagnosed with high specificity and sensitivity by the classifier. Under in vitro conditions, a few CMV-associated chains were confirmed as specific for CMV antigens.

Trimming removed 5 bases at V and 4 bases at J, with 13 bases between. This CDR3 region has 14 residues. Germline CDR1 reads SGHNT; CDR2 reads YYREEE (reference sequence). TCRdb's table, derived via immunoSEQ multiplex PCR, lists solely in-frame clones and lacks some. The sample holds some 130,000 clones, approximately 87% seen once. Comments on this clone: Its antigen is as yet unknown.

The donors were part of the approximately 130-subject validation cohort, which stood apart from the 666-subject first cohort. This chain links TRBV5-4 with TRBJ1-3; maybe TRBD1 (6 bases). The clonotype originates from a man in his late teens or twenties in good health and CMV-seronegative. Material: PBMCs. CDR3 DNA sequence: TGTGCCAGCAGGAAAGCGGGGGGCGGAAACACCATATATTTT. Translation gives CASRKAGGGNTIYF.